This T cell receptor beta chain is drawn from a study of blood T cell repertoires in COVID-19 (dated by TCRdb to the early 2020s). The study in broad terms: Samples covering the acute and convalescent phases of COVID-19 were provided by collaborators in the United States, Italy and Spain. The samples were drawn from two sources: the first 160 participants of the ongoing ImmuneRACE study, and 1,000 to 1,500 subjects contributed by 6 global collaborators. The material from the prospective study consisted of cDNA or gDNA derived from T cells, B-cell-depleted T cells, or PBMCs. Nearly every sample came with metadata listing a de-identified subject ID, COVID-19 status, age in years and sex. The repertoires were released in a freely available public database meant as a resource for research on the immune response to SARS-CoV-2. Deeply sampled blood TCRbeta repertoires from subjects exposed to, actively infected with, or recovered from COVID-19 were included in the dataset. Where HLA class I and class II types were available, the types were taken from metadata supplied by the sample provider, not from assay-based typing. Summary of the overall study and its limitations: How much clinical and demographic metadata was included differed by source and by participant, and the metadata was provided uncurated.

TCRbeta CDR3 regions were amplified from genomic DNA by means of the immunoSEQ Assay, a bias-controlled multiplex PCR. The paper's processing steps were these. The number of nucleated cells in each sample was estimated by amplification of reference gene primers within the assay. Sequence reads were collapsed and filtered to measure the absolute abundance of every unique TCRbeta CDR3 rearrangement. For each sample, productive Simpson clonality was calculated as the square root of Simpson's diversity index across productive rearrangements. TCRdb provides this immuneACCESS table in a form limited to in-frame rearrangements. Some clones are lacking; in checked studies, under half of them reflect an unresolved V gene, and why the rest are absent is not known. The V and J calls and clone size are taken from that table; D and trimming were inferred from the DNA. Present in this sample are about 160,000 clones, approximately 85% of which were seen just once. The top ten clonotypes cover more than 7.5% of the sample.

Spanning cysteine to phenylalanine, the CDR3 consists of 14 amino acids. Only CDR3 DNA is held: 42 bases, read in frame from base 1. The V and J ends are trimmed by 2 bases and 7 bases, leaving 9 bases between them. Via the germline V gene, CDR1 is MGHRA and CDR2 YSYEKL. In the case of this clone: This receptor's antigen is unknown. Base qualities are not recorded, but no much larger clone differs from it by a single base.

Another Seattle source contributed samples from volunteer blood donors who had recovered from COVID-19. Each collaborating institution followed its own protocols to collect whole blood in K2EDTA tubes. For TCRbeta analysis, collaborator samples were shipped as frozen whole blood, as isolated PBMCs, or as DNA extracted from either sample type. The clonotype originates from a man aged 35 to 55 who had recovered from COVID-19. Sequencing used peripheral blood. The sequence links TRBV4-1 to TRBJ1-6; the D gene assignment is ambiguous. The CDR3 region: CASSQLGENSPLHF. The DNA is TGCGCCAGCAGCCAATTGGGCGAAAATTCACCCCTCCACTTT.